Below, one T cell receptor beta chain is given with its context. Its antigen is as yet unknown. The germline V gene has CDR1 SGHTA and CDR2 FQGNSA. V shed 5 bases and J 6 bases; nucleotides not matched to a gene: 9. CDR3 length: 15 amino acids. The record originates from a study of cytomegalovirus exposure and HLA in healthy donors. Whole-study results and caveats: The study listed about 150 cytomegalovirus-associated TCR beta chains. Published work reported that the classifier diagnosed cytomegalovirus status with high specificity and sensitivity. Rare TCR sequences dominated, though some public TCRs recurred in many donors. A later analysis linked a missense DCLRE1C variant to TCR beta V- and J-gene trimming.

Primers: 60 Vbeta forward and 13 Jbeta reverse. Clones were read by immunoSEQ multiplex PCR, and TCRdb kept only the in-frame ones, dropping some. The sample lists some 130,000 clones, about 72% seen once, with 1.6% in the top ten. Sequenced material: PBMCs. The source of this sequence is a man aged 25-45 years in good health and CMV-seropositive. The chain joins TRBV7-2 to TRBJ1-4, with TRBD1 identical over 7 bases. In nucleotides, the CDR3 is TGTGCCAGCAGCCCTAAGGGACAGCTCCATGAAAAACTGTTTTTT. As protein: CASSPKGQLHEKLFF.